Shown below are 24 T cell receptor beta chains from a single sample sequenced in a study of T cells after yellow fever vaccination. Via MiXCR, TCRdb re-called the 5' RACE reads, giving one row per CDR3 protein. The sample has about 400,000 distinct CDR3 sequences, 6% to 8% seen once. The sample here was PBMCs, taken 5 days after the yellow fever booster vaccination. The source of these receptors is a man aged 30 to 45 who received the YFV17D yellow fever vaccine.

This clonotype was detected many times. The CDR3 reads CASRTSGKREEQYF. In DNA, the CDR3 is TGTGCCAGCAGGACTAGCGGGAAAAGGGAAGAGCAGTACTTC. The chain uses TRBV7-8 and TRBJ2-7, with 11 bases fitting TRBD2. The CDR3 totals 14 residues. CDR1 is SGHVS, CDR2 FQNEAQ, per germline. The ends lost 6 bases at V and 7 bases at J; junction bases unmatched: 8.

The V and J genes are TRBV20-1 and TRBJ2-2; D remains unclear. Trimming removed 3 bases at V and 7 bases at J, with 12 bases between. The CDR3 is 13 amino acids. In germline, CDR1 is DFQATT, CDR2 SNEGSKA (reference sequence). For the CDR3, the DNA is TGCAGTGCTAGTCTGGCACTCGGCGGGGAGCTGTTTTTT. Translated: CSASLALGGELFF.

This clonotype occurred a few times. The chain has TRBV7-2 and TRBJ2-7; TRBD2 aligns across 7 bases. Losses at the gene ends were 5 bases for V and 4 bases for J; bases not matched to a gene: 11. The CDR3 contains 15 residues. Germline assignment: CDR1 SGHTA and CDR2 FQGNSA. The CDR3 DNA reads as TGTGCCAGCAGCGCCCGAGCGGGACCTATTTACGAGCAGTACTTC. As protein: CASSARAGPIYEQYF.

This clonotype was seen only a few times. The chain employs TRBV6-5 and TRBJ2-1; TRBD2 matches 9 bases. Germline V gene lookup returns CDR1 MNHEY and CDR2 SVGAGI. The CDR3 is made up of 18 amino acids. V dropped 6 bases and J dropped 0; count of bases not matched to a gene: 12. The CDR3 here is CASSPPTSGPVSYNEQFF. CDR3 DNA: TGTGCCAGCAGCCCCCCGACTAGCGGCCCAGTCTCCTACAATGAGCAGTTCTTC.

This clonotype has at least ten counts. The chain has TRBV6-1 and TRBJ2-1, with D possibly being TRBD2 (6 bases). The V gene lost 5 bases and the J gene lost 4 bases, with 15 bases spanning the gap. CDR1 and CDR2 from the germline V gene are MNHNS and SASEGT. This CDR3 is built from 15 residues. DNA of the CDR3: TGTGCCAGCAGTAGGCCCCGCGGGAATTACAATGAGCAGTTCTTC. Translation gives CASSRPRGNYNEQFF.

Many counts were recorded for this clonotype. The rearrangement joins TRBV4-3 to TRBJ2-7, with 7 positions matching TRBD2. Germline V gene sequence: CDR1 LGHNA, CDR2 YSLEER. The trim removed 1 base at V and 7 bases at J, leaving 13 bases unmatched. This CDR3 spans 16 amino acids. The CDR3 DNA follows: TGCGCCAGCAGCCAAGGTCTCTCTAGCGGTCGAGGGGAGCAGTACTTC. This encodes CASSQGLSSGRGEQYF.

This clonotype came up a few times. V and J are TRBV7-2 and TRBJ2-3, with 12 bases that match TRBD2. V lost 4 bases and J lost 11; bases outside the gene matches: 7. Germline V lookup: CDR1 SGHTA, CDR2 FQGNSA. This CDR3 spans 14 amino acids. CDR3 coding DNA: TGTGCCAGCAGCTCGACCTCACTAGCGGGAGGGCAGTATTTT. Translated, it gives CASSSTSLAGGQYF.

This clonotype was seen ten or more times. V gene TRBV5-1 combines with J gene TRBJ2-1; 11 bases are shared with TRBD2. The CDR3 sequence is 13 residues long. Germline CDR1 reads SGHRS; CDR2 reads YFSETQ. The J segment lost 12 bases and the V segment lost 2 bases, leaving 4 bases of the junction unmatched. As DNA, the CDR3 is TGCGCCAGCAGCTTACTAGCGGGAGATGCGCAGTTCTTC. Its translation: CASSLLAGDAQFF.

This clonotype was observed a handful of times. The CDR3 spells CASSQLLAGGPETQYF. CDR3 nucleotides: TGTGCCAGCAGCCAACTCCTAGCGGGAGGGCCAGAGACCCAGTACTTC. The V call is TRBV7-2, the J call TRBJ2-5, with 12 positions matching TRBD2. V dropped 5 bases and J dropped 4; count of bases not matched to a gene: 8. CDR1 and CDR2 (germline): SGHTA, FQGNSA. The CDR3 sequence is 16 residues long.

This clonotype showed up just a few times. The gene calls are TRBV29-1 and TRBJ1-1; D unresolved. CDR1 is SQVTM, CDR2 ANQGSEA, per germline. Trimming cost V 5 bases and J 2 bases, with 15 bases left between them. The CDR3 has 14 amino acids. CDR3 bases: TGCAGCGTTTTAGGGAGACTCGGAAACACTGAAGCTTTCTTT. It is translated as CSVLGRLGNTEAFF.

This clonotype was found many times. This chain joins TRBV9 and TRBJ2-7; the match to TRBD1 covers 8 bases. CDR3 length equals 14 residues. Trimming took 0 bases from V and 6 from J; bases not matched to a gene: 5. The germline CDR1 and CDR2 sequences are SGDLS and YYNGEE. The CDR3 loop is CASSVEGRGREQYF. Written as DNA, the CDR3 is TGTGCCAGCAGCGTAGAGGGCAGGGGGCGCGAGCAGTACTTC.

The chain employs TRBV7-9 and TRBJ2-3, with D unresolved. Trimming stripped 3 bases from V and 4 bases from J, with 20 bases between. The germline CDR1 and CDR2 sequences are SEHNR and FQNEAQ (reference sequence). The CDR3 has 17 amino acids. The CDR3 loop is CASSFLTIWSPPDTQYF. CDR3 coding DNA: TGTGCCAGCAGCTTTTTGACGATATGGTCGCCGCCAGATACGCAGTATTTT.

This clonotype was picked up many times. The chain employs TRBV20-1 and TRBJ2-1; D is unresolved. Germline-derived CDR1 and CDR2 are DFQATT and SNEGSKA (reference sequence). Trimming shortened V by 4 bases and J by 4 bases, and 5 bases separated the two germline ends. This CDR3 contains 11 residues. The CDR3 sequence: CSAKQYNEQFF. In nucleotides, the CDR3 is TGCAGTGCTAAACAATACAATGAGCAGTTCTTC.

The chain links TRBV5-1 to TRBJ2-1; the match to TRBD2 covers 13 bases. This CDR3 has 18 amino acids. In germline, CDR1 is SGHRS, CDR2 YFSETQ. V shed 4 bases and J 7 bases; nucleotides not matched to a gene: 14. The CDR3 DNA sequence: TGCGCCAGCAGCCGGATAACCGGGACTAGCGGGATTACGAATGAGCAGTTCTTC. Amino acid sequence: CASSRITGTSGITNEQFF.

This clonotype was counted ten times or more. The J gene is TRBJ2-7, the V gene TRBV20-1, with D uncertain. Germline V gene lookup returns CDR1 DFQATT and CDR2 SNEGSKA (reference sequence). The length of the CDR3 is 13 residues. Trimming removed 0 bases from V and 7 bases from J, with 13 bases in between. CDR3 protein: CSARDLSEIEQYF. CDR3 nucleotides: TGCAGTGCTAGAGATTTATCTGAGATTGAGCAGTACTTC.

This clonotype occurred a few times. This chain joins TRBV12-3 or TRBV12-4 and TRBJ2-7, with TRBD2 matching 10 bases. Losses at the gene ends were 5 bases for V and 9 bases for J; bases not matched to a gene: 7. The CDR3 is 13 residues long. The CDR3: CASSPNSGRSQYF. The DNA for the CDR3 is TGTGCCAGCAGTCCTAATAGCGGGAGGTCGCAGTACTTC.

J is TRBJ1-2 and V is TRBV20-1; no clear D gene. This CDR3 is built from 13 residues. Trimming took off 0 bases at V and 4 bases at J, with 9 bases between the two ends. Germline V lookup: CDR1 DFQATT, CDR2 SNEGSKA (reference sequence). This chain's CDR3 is CSARDGEGYGYTF. The CDR3, as DNA: TGCAGTGCTAGAGACGGTGAGGGCTATGGCTACACCTTC.

The chain carries TRBV5-4 and TRBJ2-7; possibly TRBD1 for D (5 bases). CDR1 is SGHNT, CDR2 YYREEE, per germline (reference sequence). CDR3 length: 17 amino acids. Deletions cut 2 bases from V and 3 bases from J, with 21 bases between. Here the CDR3 reads CASSLNTGSFHVYEQYF. The CDR3, as DNA: TGTGCCAGCAGCTTAAATACAGGTTCTTTCCATGTCTACGAGCAGTACTTC.

This clonotype was detected ten times or more. The rearrangement uses TRBV7-6 and TRBJ1-6; 9 bases match TRBD1. Germline assignment: CDR1 SGHVS and CDR2 FNYEAQ. CDR3 size: 14 residues. Trimming at V came to 5 bases and at J to 10 bases, leaving 6 bases not matched to a gene. As DNA, the CDR3 is TGTGCCAGCAGCCTGGGACAGGGTGGCTCACCCCTCCACTTT. Protein: CASSLGQGGSPLHF.

For this clonotype: At one end, the junction sequence differs from germline, possibly due to a read error. The V call is TRBV29-1, the J call TRBJ2-7, with D perhaps TRBD1 (6 bases). Germline loops: CDR1 SQVTM, CDR2 ANQGSEA. This CDR3 is 13 amino acids long. CDR3 DNA sequence: TGCAGCGTTGAATCGGACAGCTCCTACGAGCAGCACTTC. Its translation: CSVESDSSYEQHF.

This clonotype was found a few times. The rearrangement joins TRBV12-3 or TRBV12-4 to TRBJ2-1; 7 positions match TRBD2. The J segment lost 1 base and the V segment lost 6 bases, leaving 12 bases of the junction unmatched. This CDR3 has 17 residues. In DNA, the CDR3 is TGTGCCAGCAGGGGTGACTCAGCGGGAAGGTCCTACAATGAGCAGTTCTTC. It specifies CASRGDSAGRSYNEQFF.

The chain has TRBV4-1 and TRBJ2-3; 13 bases match TRBD2. The CDR3 is 19 amino acids. V lost 0 bases and J lost 3; bases outside the gene matches: 9. Germline values: CDR1 MGHRA, CDR2 YSYEKL. CDR3 nucleotide sequence: TGCGCCAGCAGCCAAGATCTTGCGGGACTAGCGGGACCTACAGATACGCAGTATTTT. As protein: CASSQDLAGLAGPTDTQYF.

This clonotype turned up a few times. The chain uses TRBV29-1 and TRBJ1-5, with TRBD1 matching 8 bases. This CDR3 has 14 amino acids. Germline V gene lookup returns CDR1 SQVTM and CDR2 ANQGSEA. The V gene end was trimmed by 4 bases and the J gene end by 3 bases; junction bases not matched to a gene: 5. As DNA, the CDR3 is TGCAGCGTTGCGACAGGGGCGAACAATCAGCCCCAGCATTTT. Protein: CSVATGANNQPQHF.

This clonotype has a handful of counts. The chain joins TRBV3-1 to TRBJ2-3, with a weak D call TRBD2 (5 bases). V dropped 1 base and J dropped 2 bases, with 10 bases sitting between them. Looked up from germline, CDR1 is LGHDT and CDR2 is YNNKEL (reference sequence). CDR3 length: 15 residues. This CDR3 is CASSQGGSYTDTQYF. Written as DNA, the CDR3 is TGTGCCAGCAGCCAAGGAGGGTCGTACACAGATACGCAGTATTTT.